Ten or more counts support the clone carrying this T cell receptor (beta chain). 5'RACE primed from the constant segment yielded TCR alpha and TCR beta cDNA libraries bearing sample barcodes and UMIs. Each CDR3 protein is one row after TCRdb ran MiXCR on the 5' RACE reads. The repertoire holds under 200,000 distinct CDR3 sequences, with around a tenth as singletons. This entry comes from a study of T-cell memory formation after mild COVID-19. The CDR3 has 15 amino acids. Germline CDR1 reads SEHNR; CDR2 reads FQNEAQ (reference sequence). The V gene end was trimmed by 6 bases and the J gene end by 6 bases; junction bases not matched to a gene: 13.

This clonotype was sampled from a young man who had mild COVID-19 (a few samples of this study predate the infection). Cell type and time point are not known. This chain joins TRBV7-9 and TRBJ1-2, with 7 bases matching TRBD1. Sequenced material: PBMCs or a T cell subset sorted from them (not recorded which). The CDR3 DNA is TGTGCCAGCAGGCCACGTAAGGGACAGCGAAATGGCTACACCTTC. Encoded protein: CASRPRKGQRNGYTF.